Presented here are 7 T cell receptor beta chains from one specimen sequenced in a study of shared clonotypes between healthy human individuals. Only in-frame clones appear in the TCRdb table, and some are missing; sequencing was by immunoSEQ multiplex PCR. The sample records about 1.5 million clones, approximately 98% being singletons. Material for sequencing was naive CD4+ T cells sorted from blood. Subset reported: CD45RA+ positively selected. Receptor source: a man younger than 45 in good health.

The chain recombines TRBV21-1 with TRBJ1-4; the table assigns TRBD1, which was not confirmed against the DNA. TRBV21-1 is assigned pseudogene status. The CDR3 totals 15 residues. The CDR3 is CASSRSRDKNEKLFF. Here the CDR3 DNA reads TGTGCCAGCAGCAGGAGCCGGGACAAAAATGAAAAACTGTTTTTT.

This chain uses TRBV27 with TRBJ2-7; D uncertain. The CDR3 length is 15 residues. The germline CDR1 and CDR2 sequences are MNHEY and SMNVEV (reference sequence). Trimming shortened V by 6 bases and J by 7 bases, and 22 bases separated the two germline ends. The CDR3 region has the DNA TGTGCCAGCAGAACTAATCGGGCTAGACCGAGAGAGCAGTACTTC. This encodes CASRTNRARPREQYF.

The chain joins TRBV2 to TRBJ2-3, with 8 bases identical to TRBD1. The CDR3 consists of 17 residues. Germline V gene lookup returns CDR1 SNHLY and CDR2 FYNNEI. J lost 6 bases, V lost 7 bases, and 18 bases had no gene match. The CDR3 loop is CASILRTGLLLGDTQYF. The CDR3 DNA is TGTGCCAGCATTCTTAGGACAGGGCTCCTTTTGGGGGATACGCAGTATTTT. The full variable domain, with the rest looked up from reference TRBV2 and TRBJ2-3, is EPEVTQTPSHQVTQMGQEVILRCVPISNHLYFYWYRQILGQKVEFLVSFYNNEISEKSEIFDDQFSVERPDGSNFTLKIRSTKLEDSAMYFCASILRTGLLLGDTQYFGPGTRLTVL.

This chain joins TRBV6-6 and TRBJ1-1; D remains unclear. There are 14 residues in the CDR3. Trimming took off 8 bases at V and 2 bases at J, with 15 bases between the two ends. Germline values: CDR1 MNHNY, CDR2 SVGAGI (reference sequence). CDR3 DNA sequence: TGTGCCAGCTGCGGACTGGCGGCCAACACTGAAGCTTTCTTT. Translation gives CASCGLAANTEAFF.

The rearrangement links TRBV30 to TRBJ2-2; no clear D. V gave up 0 bases and J gave up 4 bases, with 6 bases separating them. The CDR3 has 13 amino acids. Germline CDR1 reads GTSNPN; CDR2 reads SVGIG (reference sequence). The CDR3 reads CAWSVKTTGELFF. CDR3 bases: TGTGCCTGGAGTGTGAAAACCACCGGGGAGCTGTTTTTT.

The rearrangement uses TRBV11-2 and TRBJ2-3; TRBD2 matches at 11 bases. The CDR3 has 17 amino acids. V shed 8 bases and J 4 bases; nucleotides not matched to a gene: 14. Germline V gene sequence: CDR1 SGHAT, CDR2 FQNNGV. CDR3 protein: CASAKRITSGSADTQYF. The CDR3 region has the DNA TGTGCCAGCGCCAAAAGAATAACTAGCGGGAGCGCAGATACGCAGTATTTT.

As regards this clone: Other nucleotide sequences from this sample produce the same CDR3. The chain has TRBV20-1 and TRBJ2-5, with D uncertain. The CDR3 extends over 11 amino acids. Germline lookup yields CDR1 DFQATT and CDR2 SNEGSKA (reference sequence). The V end was cut by 1 base, the J end by 5 bases, with 5 bases between. CDR3 sequence (DNA): TGCAGTGCTAGAGTCGGGGAGACCCAGTACTTC. It encodes CSARVGETQYF.